The 14 T cell receptor beta chains given below trace back to one sample, sequenced in a study of cytomegalovirus exposure and HLA in healthy donors. A multiplex PCR was run with 60 Vbeta primers and 13 Jbeta primers. Some clones are missing from TCRdb's copy, which holds only in-frame ones; the method was immunoSEQ multiplex PCR. The table lists about 180,000 clones, 82% of them singletons. The sample was PBMCs. All receptors come from a man aged 35 to 55 in good health and CMV-seronegative.

The gene calls are TRBV7-9 and TRBJ2-7; 7 bases match TRBD2. The trim removed 4 bases at V and 3 bases at J, leaving 9 bases unmatched. The CDR3 has 15 residues. CDR1 is SEHNR, CDR2 FQNEAQ, per germline (reference sequence). CDR3 loop: CASSSRSGRIYEQYF. For the CDR3, the DNA is TGTGCCAGCAGCTCGAGATCCGGGAGGATCTACGAGCAGTACTTC.

The chain uses TRBV6-5 and TRBJ1-2, with 7 bases fitting TRBD1. CDR1 MNHEY and CDR2 SVGAGI come from the germline V gene. The V and J ends lost 6 bases and 7 bases, in that order; junction bases with no gene match: 8. The CDR3 consists of 13 residues. CDR3 loop: CASRPFDRAGYTF. CDR3 DNA: TGTGCCAGCAGACCCTTTGACAGGGCTGGCTACACCTTC.

V is TRBV6-1 and J is TRBJ1-1, with 12 bases fitting TRBD1. Germline V gene lookup returns CDR1 MNHNS and CDR2 SASEGT. CDR3 length equals 15 residues. Unmatched junction bases numbered 8, after V lost 7 bases and J lost 5 bases. CDR3 residues: CASTGTGGARTEAFF. For the CDR3, the DNA is TGTGCCAGCACAGGGACAGGGGGCGCCAGGACTGAAGCTTTCTTT.

V gene TRBV28 combines with J gene TRBJ2-1; 7 bases fit TRBD2. The J segment lost 15 bases and the V segment lost 5 bases, leaving 13 bases of the junction unmatched. CDR3 length: 13 residues. CDR1 is MDHEN and CDR2 is SYDVKM in the germline V gene. Here the CDR3 DNA reads TGTGCCAGCAGTCCCCAGTCGGCAGGGAGGGCGTTCTTC. Its translation is CASSPQSAGRAFF. Full variable domain (missing parts from reference TRBV28 and TRBJ2-1): DVKVTQSSRYLVKRTGEKVFLECVQDMDHENMFWYRQDPGLGLRLIYFSYDVKMKEKGDIPEGYSVSREKKERFSLILESASTNQTSMYLCASSPQSAGRAFFGPGTRLTVL.

The gene calls are TRBV4-2 and TRBJ2-7, with D perhaps TRBD1 (5 bases). The ends were cut back, 0 bases at V and 5 bases at J, with 20 bases in the middle. CDR1 and CDR2 (germline): LGHNA, YNFKEQ. The CDR3 has 17 amino acids. The CDR3 sequence is CASSQEPVDSTPDEQYF. The CDR3 DNA sequence: TGTGCCAGCAGCCAAGAGCCGGTTGACAGTACTCCCGACGAGCAGTACTTC.

As to this clone: The identical CDR3 is also encoded by other nucleotide sequences in the sample. V and J are TRBV15 and TRBJ2-5, with TRBD1 matching 10 bases. Germline CDR1 reads LNHNV; CDR2 reads YYDKDF (reference sequence). The CDR3 runs to 14 residues. The ends lost 3 bases at V and 2 bases at J; junction bases unmatched: 0. CDR3 DNA: TGTGCCACCAGCAGGGACAGGGGGCAAGAGACCCAGTACTTC. Translation gives CATSRDRGQETQYF.

Only a few counts were recorded for this clone. The rearrangement links TRBV5-1 to TRBJ1-1; a weak D match, TRBD1 (6 bases). This CDR3 is built from 14 residues. CDR1 is SGHRS, CDR2 YFSETQ, per germline. V shed 4 bases and J shed 0 bases, with 10 bases lying between them. CDR3 bases: TGCGCCAGCAGCCGACAGGCCGTGAACACTGAAGCTTTCTTT. Translation: CASSRQAVNTEAFF.

In DNA form, the CDR3 reads TGCGCCAGCAGCCACCCAGGGTCCCAACACTACGAGCAGTACTTC. Its translation: CASSHPGSQHYEQYF. This chain joins TRBV4-1 and TRBJ2-7, with D maybe TRBD1 (5 bases). The V end lost 3 bases, the J end lost 3 bases, and 15 bases lay between the germline ends. CDR3 size: 15 residues. The V gene's germline CDR1 is MGHRA and CDR2 YSYEKL.

The genes are TRBV27 and TRBJ2-4; a weak D match, TRBD2 (5 bases). The CDR3 is 18 residues long. CDR1 is MNHEY and CDR2 is SMNVEV in the germline V gene (reference sequence). V was trimmed by 3 bases and J by 3 bases, leaving 21 bases between them. CDR3 coding DNA: TGTGCCAGCAGTTTCGGCGGCGGGTGGGCGCTTGGCAAAAACATTCAGTACTTC. It specifies CASSFGGGWALGKNIQYF.

V is TRBV4-1 and J is TRBJ2-2; 8 positions match TRBD1. Germline CDR1 MGHRA, CDR2 YSYEKL. V dropped 4 bases and J dropped 4; count of bases not matched to a gene: 11. CDR3 size: 17 residues. CDR3 DNA: TGCGCCAGCAGCCCTCTATGGAGGACAGGGACCACCGGGGAGCTGTTTTTT. This encodes CASSPLWRTGTTGELFF.

This chain links TRBV11-1 with TRBJ2-4; D is ambiguous. Trimming cost V 5 bases and J 6 bases, with 20 bases left between them. The CDR3 totals 16 residues. In germline, CDR1 is SGHAT, CDR2 FQDESV (reference sequence). DNA of the CDR3: TGTGCCAGCAGCCTCACTGGAAGGAGTTTGGGAAACATTCAGTACTTC. Amino acid sequence: CASSLTGRSLGNIQYF.

The chain carries TRBV4-2 and TRBJ2-3, with 10 bases matching TRBD1. J gave up 5 bases and V 0 bases, and 5 bases lay outside the gene matches. The length of the CDR3 is 16 residues. Germline loops: CDR1 LGHNA, CDR2 YNFKEQ. The CDR3 DNA reads as TGTGCCAGCAGCCAAGATGGGACAGGGGTTGGAGATACGCAGTATTTT. Translation: CASSQDGTGVGDTQYF.

This clone was seen a single time. This sequence joins TRBV2 and TRBJ2-3; TRBD1 might be the D (6 bases). Trimming took off 6 bases at V and 7 bases at J, with 20 bases between the two ends. Germline V CDR1 and CDR2: SNHLY, FYNNEI. The CDR3 runs 15 residues. The CDR3 protein is CASRPGATGGNTQYF. CDR3 in DNA: TGTGCCAGCAGGCCAGGGGCCACCGGCGGAAATACGCAGTATTTT.

This clone was detected only a few times. This chain uses TRBV4-2 with TRBJ1-1, with 7 positions matching TRBD1. The CDR3 spans 14 residues. V was pared by 4 bases and J by 4 bases, with 6 bases of the junction left unmatched. CDR1 LGHNA and CDR2 YNFKEQ come from the germline V gene. As DNA, the CDR3 is TGTGCCAGCAGCCCAGAACGGACAGGCACTGAAGCTTTCTTT. Its protein product is CASSPERTGTEAFF.